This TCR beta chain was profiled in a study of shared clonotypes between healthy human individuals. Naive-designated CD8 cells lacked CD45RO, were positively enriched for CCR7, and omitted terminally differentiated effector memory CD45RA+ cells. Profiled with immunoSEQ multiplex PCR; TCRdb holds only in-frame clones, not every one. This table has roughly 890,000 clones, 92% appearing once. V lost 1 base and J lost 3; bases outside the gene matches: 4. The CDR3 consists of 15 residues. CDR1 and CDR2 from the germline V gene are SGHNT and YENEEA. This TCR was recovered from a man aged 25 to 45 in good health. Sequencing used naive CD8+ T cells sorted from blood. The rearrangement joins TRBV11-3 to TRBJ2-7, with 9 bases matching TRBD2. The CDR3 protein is CASSLGPSGNYEQYF. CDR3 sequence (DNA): TGTGCCAGCAGCTTAGGGCCTAGCGGGAACTACGAGCAGTACTTC.